This entry lists 16 T cell receptor beta chains sequenced from one sample in a study of cytomegalovirus exposure and HLA in healthy donors. Method: immunoSEQ multiplex PCR; TCRdb's copy keeps in-frame clones and lacks some. The sample holds around 95,000 clones, 85% seen once. The specimen was PBMCs. The receptor set was obtained from a man in his late teens or twenties in good health and CMV-seropositive.

J is TRBJ1-1 and V is TRBV18; a weak D match, TRBD1 (5 bases). The CDR3 contains 19 residues. CDR1 and CDR2 (germline): KGHSH, LQKENI. Between the trimmed V and J ends, which lost 2 bases and 1 base, there was a span of 23 bases. CDR3 sequence reads: CASSPTQRTEGWTNTEAFF. CDR3 nucleotide sequence: TGTGCCAGCTCACCAACGCAACGGACGGAGGGGTGGACGAACACTGAAGCTTTCTTT.

CDR3 nucleotides: TGTGCCAGCAGTGATGGGAGAGGGCTCTACGAGCAGTACGTC. It translates to CASSDGRGLYEQYV. V and J are TRBV2 and TRBJ2-7, with D perhaps matching TRBD2 (5 bases). CDR1 is SNHLY and CDR2 is FYNNEI in the germline V gene. Trimming took off 3 bases at V and 3 bases at J, with 12 bases between the two ends. The CDR3 contains 14 residues.

V and J are TRBV18 and TRBJ2-2; D possibly corresponds to TRBD2 (5 bases). Germline CDR1 KGHSH, CDR2 LQKENI. The CDR3 totals 13 residues. V lost 3 bases, J lost 6 bases, and 8 bases lay in between. The chain's CDR3 is CASSPRDSGELFF. As DNA, the CDR3 is TGTGCCAGCTCACCCCGGGATTCCGGGGAGCTGTTTTTT.

This clone came up once. The V gene is TRBV27, the J gene TRBJ2-7, with 8 nucleotides matching TRBD2. Germline trimming cut 3 bases from V and 5 bases from J; bases unmatched to any gene: 18. This CDR3 has 18 residues. Germline V lookup: CDR1 MNHEY, CDR2 SMNVEV (reference sequence). For the CDR3, the DNA is TGTGCCAGCAGTTTGGGCGCCGTGGGGGGCGGGAGGTCGCACGAGCAGTACGTC. Its translation: CASSLGAVGGGRSHEQYV.

V usage is TRBV15 and J usage is TRBJ1-5; 9 bases are shared with TRBD1. Germline CDR1 reads LNHNV; CDR2 reads YYDKDF (reference sequence). The V gene end was trimmed by 5 bases and the J gene end by 2 bases; junction bases not matched to a gene: 13. The CDR3 has 18 amino acids. CDR3 in DNA: TGTGCCACCAGCCGCGATTGGACAGGGGTTGAGGGCAATCAGCCCCAGCATTTT. The encoded protein is CATSRDWTGVEGNQPQHF. The full variable domain, rest sourced from reference TRBV15 and TRBJ1-5, is DAMVIQNPRYQVTQFGKPVTLSCSQTLNHNVMYWYQQKSSQAPKLLFHYYDKDFNNEADTPDNFQSRRPNTSFCFLDIRSPGLGDTAMYLCATSRDWTGVEGNQPQHFGDGTRLSIL.

The chain uses TRBV2 and TRBJ2-6; D may be TRBD1 (6 bases). The V end lost 5 bases, the J end lost 5 bases, and 13 bases lay between the germline ends. The CDR3 runs 15 residues. The germline CDR1 and CDR2 sequences are SNHLY and FYNNEI. CDR3 sequence: CASSIQGFRANVLTF. The DNA of the CDR3 is TGTGCCAGCAGTATTCAGGGGTTTAGGGCCAACGTCCTGACTTTC.

This sequence joins TRBV7-9 and TRBJ2-5; D is uncertain. Between the trimmed V and J ends, which lost 0 bases and 1 base, there was a span of 9 bases. The CDR3 covers 15 residues. CDR1 and CDR2 from the germline V gene are SEHNR and FQNEAQ (reference sequence). The CDR3 reads CASSLARGGQETQYF. CDR3 coding DNA: TGTGCCAGCAGCTTAGCGCGTGGCGGCCAAGAGACCCAGTACTTC.

V gene TRBV5-6 combines with J gene TRBJ2-1; possible D gene TRBD2, 6 bases. The CDR3 runs 14 residues. Trimming took 4 bases from V and 5 from J, leaving 13 bases between them. Germline assignment: CDR1 SGHDT and CDR2 YYEEEE. The CDR3 region is CASSPVGGNNEQFF. Written as DNA, the CDR3 is TGTGCCAGCAGCCCCGTCGGGGGTAACAATGAGCAGTTCTTC.

The V and J genes are TRBV7-9 and TRBJ2-7; D gene unclear. In germline, CDR1 is SEHNR, CDR2 FQNEAQ (reference sequence). The CDR3 contains 16 residues. Trimming took off 3 bases at V and 1 base at J, with 16 bases between the two ends. CDR3 DNA: TGTGCCAGCAGCTTCATCTCCGGAGCCCCGTCCTACGAGCAGTACTTC. As protein: CASSFISGAPSYEQYF.

The rearrangement uses TRBV9 and TRBJ2-1; 10 bases are shared with TRBD2. The ends lost 4 bases at V and 3 bases at J; junction bases unmatched: 10. The length of the CDR3 is 17 residues. In germline, CDR1 is SGDLS, CDR2 YYNGEE. CDR3 nucleotides: TGTGCCAGCAGCTTACGACTAGCGGGTACCCTCTACAATGAGCAGTTCTTC. Protein product: CASSLRLAGTLYNEQFF.

The chain uses TRBV6-1 and TRBJ2-7, with 7 bases matching TRBD2. The ends lost 6 bases at V and 2 bases at J; junction bases unmatched: 10. The CDR3 consists of 15 residues. Germline V gene sequence: CDR1 MNHNS, CDR2 SASEGT. The CDR3 bases are TGTGCCAGCAGAACCCGGGGGGTCCCTCCCTACGAGCAGTACTTC. This encodes CASRTRGVPPYEQYF.

Only one count was recorded for this clone. The rearrangement joins TRBV4-1 to TRBJ1-1; tentative D call: TRBD1 (5 bases). Trimming took 4 bases from V and 1 from J, leaving 19 bases between them. Germline loops: CDR1 MGHRA, CDR2 YSYEKL. The CDR3 is made up of 17 amino acids. In DNA form, the CDR3 reads TGCGCCAGCAGCCGAGTCGCCGGGACTCCAAGGAACACTGAAGCTTTCTTT. Translation: CASSRVAGTPRNTEAFF.

The genes are TRBV4-1 and TRBJ2-5, with D maybe TRBD1 (5 bases). V lost 1 base to trimming and J lost 4 bases, with 19 bases between them. The CDR3 is 17 residues long. CDR1 is MGHRA and CDR2 is YSYEKL in the germline V gene. The CDR3 sequence is CASSQGPQATLGETQYF. CDR3 DNA sequence: TGCGCCAGCAGCCAAGGGCCACAGGCAACTCTGGGAGAGACCCAGTACTTC.

This rearrangement joins TRBV2 to TRBJ2-1, with D perhaps TRBD2 (6 bases). Trimming pared 8 bases from V and 5 bases from J, leaving 19 bases between. CDR3 length: 15 residues. Germline V gene lookup returns CDR1 SNHLY and CDR2 FYNNEI. CDR3 in DNA: TGTGCCAGCGGACTAACCATGACCGCCCACAATGAGCAGTTCTTC. Encoded protein: CASGLTMTAHNEQFF.

The chain's CDR3 is CASSYSGPVGGNEQFF. CDR3 nucleotides: TGTGCCAGCTCCTACTCTGGGCCGGTGGGGGGCAATGAGCAGTTCTTC. J is TRBJ2-1 and V is TRBV18, with D possibly being TRBD2 (6 bases). V shed 6 bases and J shed 6 bases, with 21 bases lying between them. Germline values: CDR1 KGHSH, CDR2 LQKENI. The CDR3 has 16 amino acids.

The rearrangement uses TRBV7-8 and TRBJ1-3; D perhaps matches TRBD1 (6 bases). Deletions cut 1 base from V and 2 bases from J, with 6 bases between. Germline lookup yields CDR1 SGHVS and CDR2 FQNEAQ. The CDR3 sequence is 14 residues long. The chain's CDR3 is CASSLGTAGNTIYF. The CDR3 nucleotides are TGTGCCAGCAGCTTAGGGACAGCTGGAAACACCATATATTTT.